What follows describes a single T cell receptor (beta chain). The data derive from a study of molecular identifiers for immune sequencing clone quantification. TCRdb re-called the PCR reads with MiXCR, one entry per CDR3 protein. The table lists over 70,000 distinct CDR3 sequences, 20% to 30% of them singletons, with about 0.73% in the top ten. This CDR3 is built from 15 residues. V lost 0 bases to trimming and J lost 1 base; unmatched junction nucleotides: 2. From germline, CDR1 is SGHVS and CDR2 FNYEAQ. Material: naive CD8+ T cells from blood, with Jurkat cell RNA spiked in. Subset described: FACS-sorted CD8+CD4-CCR7+CD45RA+ naive T cells. The rearrangement links TRBV7-6 to TRBJ1-1; 7 bases are shared with TRBD1. The source of this sequence is a human donor in good health. Some libraries in this study had Jurkat cell RNA spiked in. The CDR3 sequence: CASSLAAGGNTEAFF. In DNA, the CDR3 is TGTGCCAGCAGCTTAGCGGCAGGGGGGAACACTGAAGCTTTCTTT. The full variable domain, completed using reference TRBV7-6 and TRBJ1-1, is GAGVSQSPRYKVTKRGQDVALRCDPISGHVSLYWYRQALGQGPEFLTYFNYEAQQDKSGLPNDRFSAERPEGSISTLTIQRTEQRDSAMYRCASSLAAGGNTEAFFGQGTRLTVV.